This TCR beta chain was recovered during a study of radiotherapy plus CTLA-4 blockade in lung cancer. Across the study: Of the patients, 18% showed objective responses and roughly 30% attained disease control. Whole-study findings and limits: The best predictor of response was reported to be early blood T cell clone dynamics, with interferon-beta. Following radiotherapy plus ipilimumab, tumor-derived TCR clones expanded in the blood.

About this clone itself: Its antigen is not known.

The protocol was immunoSEQ multiplex PCR, while the TCRdb copy is restricted to in-frame clones and leaves out a portion. Among approximately 41,000 clones, 65% to 75% were seen once, and the ten largest hold approximately 10%. The CDR3 loop spans 16 amino acids. The V gene's germline CDR1 is MNHEY and CDR2 SMNVEV (reference sequence). The V segment lost 2 bases and the J segment 5 bases; nucleotides outside the gene matches: 9. Chemo-refractory metastatic non-small-cell lung cancer patients were treated with focal radiation plus CTLA-4 blockade with ipilimumab. The chain couples TRBV27 to TRBJ1-2, with 9 bases aligning to TRBD1. The sequence came from a human donor with non-small cell lung cancer who had stable disease on radiotherapy plus ipilimumab. The material was peripheral blood, obtained from a patient treated with radiotherapy plus ipilimumab. The CDR3 reads CASSLAGQGRGYGYTF. The CDR3 DNA follows: TGTGCCAGCAGTTTAGCCGGACAGGGGAGGGGATATGGCTACACCTTC.